This T cell receptor (beta chain) was obtained from a study of low-dose radiotherapy and immunotherapy resistance in tumors. Whole-study context: On a schedule of every two weeks, intravenous cyclophosphamide at a dose of 200 mg/m2 was delivered one day before each radiation and immunotherapy administration.

First-strand cDNA relied on TRAV- and TRBV-specific primers spanning alpha and beta chains. PCR amplification of the TCRs was performed with Phusion for approximately 20 PCR cycles, and it relied on a constant-region primer together with a V-primer adapter. A single record per CDR3 protein comes from TCRdb applying MiXCR to the reads. The data contain around 13,000 distinct CDR3 sequences, roughly 60% of them singletons. Germline CDR1 is SGHAT and CDR2 is FQDESV (reference sequence). This CDR3 is 14 amino acids long. The V gene end was trimmed by 3 bases and the J gene end by 5 bases; junction bases not matched to a gene: 6.

The source of this sequence is a human donor with advanced metastatic prostate, ovarian, gallbladder or colorectal cancer (not recorded which). This table probably holds off-target reads from a library built for another chain. The V and J genes are TRBV11-1 and TRBJ2-5; 7 bases fit TRBD1. In DNA, the CDR3 is TGTGCCAGCAGCTTCGGGCAGGGACAGGAGACCCAGTACTTC. The encoded protein is CASSFGQGQETQYF.